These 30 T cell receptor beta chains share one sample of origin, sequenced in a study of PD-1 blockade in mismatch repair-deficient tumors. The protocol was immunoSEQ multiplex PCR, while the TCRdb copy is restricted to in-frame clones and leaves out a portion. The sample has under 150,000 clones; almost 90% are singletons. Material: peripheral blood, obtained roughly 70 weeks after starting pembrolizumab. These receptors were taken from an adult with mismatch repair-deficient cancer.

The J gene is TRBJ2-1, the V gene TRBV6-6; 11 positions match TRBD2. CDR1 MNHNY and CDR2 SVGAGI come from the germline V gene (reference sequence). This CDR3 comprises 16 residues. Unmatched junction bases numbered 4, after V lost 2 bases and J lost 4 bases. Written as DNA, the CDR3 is TGTGCCAGCAGTTACCCGGGACTAGCGGAGTACAATGAGCAGTTCTTC. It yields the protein CASSYPGLAEYNEQFF.

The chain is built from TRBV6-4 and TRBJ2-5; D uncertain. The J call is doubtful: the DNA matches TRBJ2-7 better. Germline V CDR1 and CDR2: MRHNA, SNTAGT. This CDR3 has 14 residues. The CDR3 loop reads CASSEDGSVYEQYF. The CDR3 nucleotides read TGTGCCAGCAGTGAAGACGGATCCGTTTACGAGCAGTACTTC.

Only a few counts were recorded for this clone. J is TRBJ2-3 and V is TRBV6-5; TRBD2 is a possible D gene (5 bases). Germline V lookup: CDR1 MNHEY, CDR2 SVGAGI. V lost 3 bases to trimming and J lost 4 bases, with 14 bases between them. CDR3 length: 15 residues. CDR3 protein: CASSYRGSRADTQYF. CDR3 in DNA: TGTGCCAGCAGTTATCGAGGGTCTAGGGCAGATACGCAGTATTTT.

The CDR3 DNA reads TGTGCCAGCTCACCACCAGTGAGTTTGGTGCAGTACTTC. Translation: CASSPPVSLVQYF. The chain employs TRBV18 and TRBJ2-7; no clear D. Germline values: CDR1 KGHSH, CDR2 LQKENI. V dropped 0 bases and J dropped 9 bases, with 12 bases sitting between them. The CDR3 sequence is 13 residues long.

This CDR3 is CASSKAPGQGGDSNQPQHF. In nucleotides, the CDR3 is TGTGCCAGCAGCAAAGCTCCGGGACAGGGCGGGGATAGCAATCAGCCCCAGCATTTT. V gene TRBV21-1 combines with J gene TRBJ1-5; TRBD1, as called in the table, went unchecked against the DNA. TRBV21-1 is described as a pseudogene. This CDR3 has 19 amino acids.

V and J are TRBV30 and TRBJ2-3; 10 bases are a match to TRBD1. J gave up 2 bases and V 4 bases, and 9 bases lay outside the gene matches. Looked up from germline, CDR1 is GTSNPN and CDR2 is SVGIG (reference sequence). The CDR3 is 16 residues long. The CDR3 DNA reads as TGTGCCTGGATTCTCCGGGACAGGGGCATCACAGATACGCAGTATTTT. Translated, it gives CAWILRDRGITDTQYF.

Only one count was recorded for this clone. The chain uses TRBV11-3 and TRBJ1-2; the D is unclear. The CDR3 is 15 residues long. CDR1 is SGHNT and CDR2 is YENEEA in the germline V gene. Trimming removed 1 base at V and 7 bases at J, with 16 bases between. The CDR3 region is CASSLVEDPGVGYTF. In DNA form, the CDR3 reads TGTGCCAGCAGCTTAGTAGAGGACCCGGGAGTTGGCTACACCTTC.

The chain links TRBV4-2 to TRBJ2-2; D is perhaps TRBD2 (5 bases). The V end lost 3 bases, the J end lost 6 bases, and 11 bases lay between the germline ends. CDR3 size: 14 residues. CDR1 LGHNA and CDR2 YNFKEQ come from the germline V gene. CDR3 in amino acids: CASSHGSEAGELFF. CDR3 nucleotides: TGTGCCAGCAGCCATGGGTCGGAGGCCGGGGAGCTGTTTTTT.

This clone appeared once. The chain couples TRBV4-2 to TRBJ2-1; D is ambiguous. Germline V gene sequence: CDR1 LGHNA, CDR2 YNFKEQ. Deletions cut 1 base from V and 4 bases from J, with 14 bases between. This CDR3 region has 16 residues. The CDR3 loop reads CASSQGGEVAYNEQFF. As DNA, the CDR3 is TGTGCCAGCAGCCAAGGAGGAGAGGTGGCTTACAATGAGCAGTTCTTC.

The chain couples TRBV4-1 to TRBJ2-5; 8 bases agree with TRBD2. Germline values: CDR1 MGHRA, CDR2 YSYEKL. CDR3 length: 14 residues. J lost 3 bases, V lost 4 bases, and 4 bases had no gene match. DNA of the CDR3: TGCGCCAGCAGCCGAAGCGGGAGAGAAGAGACCCAGTACTTC. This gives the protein CASSRSGREETQYF.

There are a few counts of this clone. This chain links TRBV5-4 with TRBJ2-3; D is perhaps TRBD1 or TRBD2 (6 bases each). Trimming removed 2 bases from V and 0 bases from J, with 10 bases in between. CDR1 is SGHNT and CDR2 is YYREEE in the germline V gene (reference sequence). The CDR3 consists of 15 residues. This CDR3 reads CASSLGGLSTDTQYF. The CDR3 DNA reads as TGTGCCAGCAGCTTAGGGGGACTCAGCACAGATACGCAGTATTTT.

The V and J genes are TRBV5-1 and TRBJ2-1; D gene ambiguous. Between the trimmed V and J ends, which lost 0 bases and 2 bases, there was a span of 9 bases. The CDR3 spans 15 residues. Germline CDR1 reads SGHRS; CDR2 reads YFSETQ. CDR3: CASSLAGSTYNEQFF. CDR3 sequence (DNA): TGCGCCAGCAGCTTGGCCGGGTCGACCTACAATGAGCAGTTCTTC.

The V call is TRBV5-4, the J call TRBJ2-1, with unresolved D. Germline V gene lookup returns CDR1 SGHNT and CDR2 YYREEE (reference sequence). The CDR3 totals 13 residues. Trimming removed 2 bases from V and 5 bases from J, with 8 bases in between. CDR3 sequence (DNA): TGTGCCAGCAGCTTTTACAGAAACAATGAGCAGTTCTTC. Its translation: CASSFYRNNEQFF.

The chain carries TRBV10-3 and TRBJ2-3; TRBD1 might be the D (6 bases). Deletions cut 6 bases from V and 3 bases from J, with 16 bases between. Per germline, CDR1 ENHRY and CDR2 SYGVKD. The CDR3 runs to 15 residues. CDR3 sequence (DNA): TGTGCCATCAGCCGCCGGGACAAAGGAACAGATACGCAGTATTTT. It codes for CAISRRDKGTDTQYF.

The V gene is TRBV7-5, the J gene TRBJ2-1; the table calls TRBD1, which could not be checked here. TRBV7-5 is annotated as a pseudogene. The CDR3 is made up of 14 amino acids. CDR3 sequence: CARSLRTGYNEQFF. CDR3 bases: TGTGCCAGAAGCCTTCGGACAGGATACAATGAGCAGTTCTTC.

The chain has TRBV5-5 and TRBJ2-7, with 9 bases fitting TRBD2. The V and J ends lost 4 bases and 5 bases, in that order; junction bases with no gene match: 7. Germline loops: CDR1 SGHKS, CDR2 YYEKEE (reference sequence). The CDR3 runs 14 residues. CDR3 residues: CASSVSGRGNEQYF. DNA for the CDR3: TGTGCCAGCAGCGTTAGCGGGAGAGGCAACGAGCAGTACTTC.

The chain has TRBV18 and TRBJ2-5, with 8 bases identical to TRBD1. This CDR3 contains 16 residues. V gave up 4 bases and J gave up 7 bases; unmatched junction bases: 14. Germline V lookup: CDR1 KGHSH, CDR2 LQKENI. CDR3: CASSLYRGIYSRTQYF. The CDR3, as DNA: TGTGCCAGCTCACTCTACAGGGGGATCTATTCACGGACCCAGTACTTC.

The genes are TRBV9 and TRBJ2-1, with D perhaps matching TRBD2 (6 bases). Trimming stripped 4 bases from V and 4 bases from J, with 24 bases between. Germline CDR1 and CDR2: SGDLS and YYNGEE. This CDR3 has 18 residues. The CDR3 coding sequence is TGTGCCAGCAGCCACCCGAGGAGGCTAGACGCGGGGTACAATGAGCAGTTCTTC. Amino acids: CASSHPRRLDAGYNEQFF. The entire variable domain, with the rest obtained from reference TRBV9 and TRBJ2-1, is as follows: DSGVTQTPKHLITATGQRVTLRCSPRSGDLSVYWYQQSLDQGLQFLIQYYNGEERAKGNILERFSAQQFPDLHSELNLSSLELGDSALYFCASSHPRRLDAGYNEQFFGPGTRLTVL.

CDR3 nucleotide sequence: TGTGCCAGCAGCCCACGGTTCGATGGCTACACCTTC. This gives the protein CASSPRFDGYTF. The V and J genes are TRBV7-2 and TRBJ1-2; no clear D gene. CDR1 is SGHTA, CDR2 FQGNSA, per germline. The CDR3 consists of 12 residues. The V end was cut by 5 bases, the J end by 6 bases, with 10 bases between.

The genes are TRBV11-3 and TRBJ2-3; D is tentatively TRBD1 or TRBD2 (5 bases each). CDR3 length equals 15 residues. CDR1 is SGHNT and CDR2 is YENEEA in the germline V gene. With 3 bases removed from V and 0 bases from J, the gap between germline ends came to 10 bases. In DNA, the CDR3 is TGTGCCAGCAGCTTCGGGACCTCTAGCACAGATACGCAGTATTTT. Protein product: CASSFGTSSTDTQYF. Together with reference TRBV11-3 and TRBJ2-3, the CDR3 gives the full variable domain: EAGVVQSPRYKIIEKKQPVAFWCNPISGHNTLYWYLQNLGQGPELLIRYENEEAVDDSQLPKDRFSAERLKGVDSTLKIQPAELGDSAVYLCASSFGTSSTDTQYFGPGTRLTVL.

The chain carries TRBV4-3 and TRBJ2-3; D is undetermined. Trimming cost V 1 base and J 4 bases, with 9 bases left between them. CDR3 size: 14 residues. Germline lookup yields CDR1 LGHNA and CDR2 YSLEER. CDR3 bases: TGCGCCAGCAGCCAAGGGTCGAGTGCAGATACGCAGTATTTT. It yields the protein CASSQGSSADTQYF.

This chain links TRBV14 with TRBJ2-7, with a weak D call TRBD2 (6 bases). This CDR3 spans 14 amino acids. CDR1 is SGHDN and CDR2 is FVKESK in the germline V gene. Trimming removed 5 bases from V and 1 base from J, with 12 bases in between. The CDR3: CASSSGRGSYEQYF. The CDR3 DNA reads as TGTGCCAGCAGCTCTGGGCGGGGTTCCTACGAGCAGTACTTC. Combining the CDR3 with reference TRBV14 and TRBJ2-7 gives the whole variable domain EAGVTQFPSHSVIEKGQTVTLRCDPISGHDNLYWYRRVMGKEIKFLLHFVKESKQDESGMPNNRFLAERTGGTYSTLKVQPAELEDSGVYFCASSSGRGSYEQYFGPGTRLTVT.

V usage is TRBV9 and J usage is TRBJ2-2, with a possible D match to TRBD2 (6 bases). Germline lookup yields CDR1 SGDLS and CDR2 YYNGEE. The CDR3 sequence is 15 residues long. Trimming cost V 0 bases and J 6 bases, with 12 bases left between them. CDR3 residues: CASSVAAGGAGELFF. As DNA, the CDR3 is TGTGCCAGCAGCGTAGCGGCAGGAGGGGCCGGGGAGCTGTTTTTT.

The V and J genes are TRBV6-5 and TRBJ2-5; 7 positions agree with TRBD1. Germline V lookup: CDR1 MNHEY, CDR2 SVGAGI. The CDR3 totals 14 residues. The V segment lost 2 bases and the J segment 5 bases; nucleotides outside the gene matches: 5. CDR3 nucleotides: TGTGCCAGCAGTTACCAGACAGGGATGGAGACCCAGTACTTC. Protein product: CASSYQTGMETQYF.

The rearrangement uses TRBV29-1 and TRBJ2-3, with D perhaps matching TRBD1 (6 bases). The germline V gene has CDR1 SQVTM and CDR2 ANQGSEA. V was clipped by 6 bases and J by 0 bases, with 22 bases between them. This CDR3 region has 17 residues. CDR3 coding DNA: TGCAGCGTGGGTTCGGGACAAGTTTTTCCTAGCACAGATACGCAGTATTTT. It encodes CSVGSGQVFPSTDTQYF.

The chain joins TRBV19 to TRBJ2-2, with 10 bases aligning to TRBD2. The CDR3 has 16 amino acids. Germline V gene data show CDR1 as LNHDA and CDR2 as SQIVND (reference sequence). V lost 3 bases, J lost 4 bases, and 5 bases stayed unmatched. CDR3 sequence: CASSIRQREGTGELFF. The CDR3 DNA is TGTGCCAGTAGTATCCGCCAGCGGGAGGGCACCGGGGAGCTGTTTTTT. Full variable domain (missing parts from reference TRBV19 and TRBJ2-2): DGGITQSPKYLFRKEGQNVTLSCEQNLNHDAMYWYRQDPGQGLRLIYYSQIVNDFQKGDIAEGYSVSREKKESFPLTVTSAQKNPTAFYLCASSIRQREGTGELFFGEGSRLTVL.

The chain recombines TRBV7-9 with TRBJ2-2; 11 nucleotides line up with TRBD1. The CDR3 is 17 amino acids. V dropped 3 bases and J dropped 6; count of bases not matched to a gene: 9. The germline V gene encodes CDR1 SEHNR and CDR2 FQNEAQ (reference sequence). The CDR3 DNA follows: TGTGCCAGCAGCTTCCTACCGGGACAGGGGGAACCCGGGGAGCTGTTTTTT. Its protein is CASSFLPGQGEPGELFF.

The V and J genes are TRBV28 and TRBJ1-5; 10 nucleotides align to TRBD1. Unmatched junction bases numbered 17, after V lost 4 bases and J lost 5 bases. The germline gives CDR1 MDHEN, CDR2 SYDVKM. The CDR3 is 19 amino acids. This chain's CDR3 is CASSSRQGAVKLMDQPQHF. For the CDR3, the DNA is TGTGCCAGCAGTTCAAGACAGGGGGCGGTGAAACTTATGGATCAGCCCCAGCATTTT.

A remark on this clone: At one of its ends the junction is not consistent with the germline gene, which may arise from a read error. CDR3: CSAVVRTASFEQYF. The DNA for the CDR3 is TGCAGCGCGGTTGTCCGAACAGCCTCCTTCGAGCAGTACTTC. The gene calls are TRBV29-1 and TRBJ2-7; no clear D gene. The V gene's germline CDR1 is SQVTM and CDR2 ANQGSEA. CDR3 length equals 14 residues.

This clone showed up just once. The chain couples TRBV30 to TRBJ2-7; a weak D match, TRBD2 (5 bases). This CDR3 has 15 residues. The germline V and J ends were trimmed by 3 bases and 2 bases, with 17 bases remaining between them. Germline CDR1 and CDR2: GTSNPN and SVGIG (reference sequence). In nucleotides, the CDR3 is TGTGCCTGGAGCCATAGCGTCTCCGCTGCCTACGAGCAGTACTTC. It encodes CAWSHSVSAAYEQYF.